The 32 T cell receptor beta chains in this list originate from one sample, sequenced in a study of human T cells and chemical hapten exposure. MiXCR, run by TCRdb on the RACE reads, gives a single entry per CDR3 protein. The repertoire holds about 300,000 distinct CDR3 sequences, with approximately 5.8% as singletons. Time point of the sample: pre-sensitization, week 0. Treatment specified: therapeutic diphenylcyclopropenone sensitization with weekly scalp DPC. The sample here was whole blood, taken in connection with sensitization to the hapten diphenylcyclopropenone (DPC). All receptors come from a woman younger than 35 with alopecia areata. Some clones in this sample may be carry-over from other donors' samples.

Only a few counts were recorded for this clonotype. The chain joins TRBV10-3 to TRBJ2-7; 8 nucleotides align to TRBD1. V shed 4 bases and J 4 bases; nucleotides not matched to a gene: 6. Germline V gives CDR1 ENHRY, CDR2 SYGVKD. The CDR3 runs 14 residues. CDR3 loop: CAISVRQGKYEQYF. In DNA form, the CDR3 reads TGTGCCATCAGTGTCCGACAGGGGAAATACGAGCAGTACTTC.

This chain uses TRBV6-5 with TRBJ2-2; D uncertain. CDR1 MNHEY and CDR2 SVGAGI come from the germline V gene. Trimming left V 2 bases short and J 0 bases short, with 4 bases between. The CDR3 spans 14 residues. In DNA form, the CDR3 reads TGTGCCAGCAGTTACATGGCGAACACCGGGGAGCTGTTTTTT. Translated: CASSYMANTGELFF.

This chain connects TRBV5-5 to TRBJ1-5, with D perhaps TRBD1 (5 bases). There are 16 residues in the CDR3. V shed 0 bases and J shed 4 bases, with 14 bases lying between them. Germline loops: CDR1 SGHKS, CDR2 YYEKEE (reference sequence). CDR3 sequence (DNA): TGTGCCAGCAGCTTGGCCGAGGGGAAGGGAAATCAGCCCCAGCATTTT. This codes for CASSLAEGKGNQPQHF. The entire variable domain, with the rest obtained from reference TRBV5-5 and TRBJ1-5, is as follows: DAGVTQSPTHLIKTRGQQVTLRCSPISGHKSVSWYQQVLGQGPQFIFQYYEKEERGRGNFPDRFSARQFPNYSSELNVNALLLGDSALYLCASSLAEGKGNQPQHFGDGTRLSIL.

This clonotype was counted only a few times. The chain joins TRBV6-1 to TRBJ2-2; the D gene is possibly TRBD1 (6 bases). The germline V gene encodes CDR1 MNHNS and CDR2 SASEGT. V was cut by 3 bases and J by 4 bases, with 9 bases left in between. CDR3 length: 14 amino acids. Written as DNA, the CDR3 is TGTGCCAGCAGTGACCAGGGGCGCACCGGGGAGCTGTTTTTT. Translating gives CASSDQGRTGELFF.

A few counts support this clonotype. This rearrangement joins TRBV4-3 to TRBJ2-3; 8 nucleotides align to TRBD2. The germline V gene encodes CDR1 LGHNA and CDR2 YSLEER. The ends lost 7 bases at V and 5 bases at J; junction bases unmatched: 11. This CDR3 has 15 amino acids. The CDR3 DNA reads TGCGCCAGCACCGCAAACCGGGGGGGCCAAGATACGCAGTATTTT. Encoded protein: CASTANRGGQDTQYF.

This chain links TRBV2 with TRBJ2-4; 15 bases line up with TRBD2. The CDR3 contains 15 residues. CDR1 SNHLY and CDR2 FYNNEI come from the germline V gene. V was clipped by 6 bases and J by 6 bases; unmatched bases: 3. The CDR3, as DNA: TGTGCCAGCAGCGGGACTAGCGGGGGGCCAAACATTCAGTACTTC. This sequence encodes CASSGTSGGPNIQYF.

This clonotype was recorded a few times. The chain employs TRBV18 and TRBJ2-4; D unclear. V dropped 4 bases and J dropped 6 bases, with 7 bases sitting between them. The germline gives CDR1 KGHSH, CDR2 LQKENI. This CDR3 comprises 12 residues. CDR3 DNA sequence: TGTGCCAGCTCACTACCCCTAAACATTCAGTACTTC. Protein: CASSLPLNIQYF.

This clonotype was seen more than once but under ten times. This rearrangement joins TRBV12-3 or TRBV12-4 to TRBJ1-2, with D hard to call. This CDR3 has 14 residues. The V end lost 3 bases, the J end lost 1 base, and 9 bases lay between the germline ends. The CDR3 nucleotides are TGTGCCAGCAGTTTTTTACGGATTAACTATGGCTACACCTTC. Translation: CASSFLRINYGYTF.

This clonotype was seen more than once but under ten times. The chain combines TRBV6-5 with TRBJ1-2; 12 bases fit TRBD1. Germline V lookup: CDR1 MNHEY, CDR2 SVGAGI. The length of the CDR3 is 15 residues. The trim removed 5 bases at V and 7 bases at J, leaving 8 bases unmatched. CDR3 residues: CASSRRGDRGPGYTF. The CDR3 coding sequence is TGTGCCAGCAGTCGCCGGGGGGACAGGGGGCCTGGCTACACCTTC.

CDR3 sequence reads: CANRLGNIQYF. The CDR3 DNA sequence: TGTGCCAACAGGCTCGGGAACATTCAGTACTTC. The V call is TRBV12-3 or TRBV12-4, the J call TRBJ2-4, with D perhaps TRBD1 (5 bases). The CDR3 contains 11 residues. Trimming cost V 10 bases and J 7 bases, with 11 bases left between them.

This clonotype was seen at least ten times. The chain recombines TRBV12-3 or TRBV12-4 with TRBJ2-7; 7 bases fit TRBD1. Losses at the gene ends were 4 bases for V and 2 bases for J; bases not matched to a gene: 8. The CDR3 contains 15 residues. The chain's CDR3 is CASSSRQGSPYEQYF. In DNA, the CDR3 is TGTGCCAGCAGTTCACGACAGGGTTCCCCCTACGAGCAGTACTTC.

This clonotype was observed a handful of times. The chain is built from TRBV5-1 and TRBJ2-1, with 13 bases fitting TRBD2. This CDR3 has 16 amino acids. Unmatched junction bases numbered 9, after V lost 4 bases and J lost 8 bases. CDR1 is SGHRS and CDR2 is YFSETQ in the germline V gene. CDR3 residues: CASSRGTSGDVYEQFF. The DNA of the CDR3 is TGCGCCAGCAGCAGGGGGACTAGCGGGGATGTATATGAGCAGTTCTTC.

The chain joins TRBV4-1 to TRBJ1-2; D is possibly TRBD1 (6 bases). CDR3 size: 15 residues. V shed 1 base and J shed 5 bases, with 14 bases lying between them. Germline CDR1 reads MGHRA; CDR2 reads YSYEKL. CDR3 in amino acids: CASSQGWTEKYGYTF. Written as DNA, the CDR3 is TGCGCCAGCAGCCAAGGATGGACAGAGAAATATGGCTACACCTTC.

This sequence joins TRBV7-8 and TRBJ2-5; D not certain. Between the trimmed V and J ends, which lost 5 bases and 5 bases, there was a span of 12 bases. The CDR3 is made up of 13 amino acids. Germline lookup yields CDR1 SGHVS and CDR2 FQNEAQ. The CDR3 is CASSPTLYETQYF. DNA of the CDR3: TGTGCCAGCAGCCCCACACTCTACGAGACCCAGTACTTC. The full variable domain, with the rest looked up from reference TRBV7-8 and TRBJ2-5, is GAGVSQSPRYKVAKRGQDVALRCDPISGHVSLFWYQQALGQGPEFLTYFQNEAQLDKSGLPSDRFFAERPEGSVSTLKIQRTQQEDSAVYLCASSPTLYETQYFGPGTRLLVL.

This clonotype was recorded at least ten times. The genes are TRBV3-1 and TRBJ1-5; 7 nucleotides match TRBD1. V lost 0 bases and J lost 6; bases outside the gene matches: 5. The germline V gene encodes CDR1 LGHDT and CDR2 YNNKEL (reference sequence). The CDR3 spans 15 residues. The CDR3 region is CASSQDDREVQPQHF. The CDR3 DNA is TGTGCCAGCAGCCAAGATGACAGGGAAGTTCAGCCCCAGCATTTT.

The V and J genes are TRBV4-3 and TRBJ1-2, with D possibly matching TRBD1 (5 bases). V lost 3 bases to trimming and J lost 7 bases, with 18 bases between them. The CDR3 runs to 15 residues. Germline CDR1 is LGHNA and CDR2 is YSLEER. The CDR3 spells CASSHDIEGISGYTF. CDR3 nucleotides: TGCGCCAGCAGCCATGATATAGAGGGGATCTCTGGCTACACCTTC.

The J gene is TRBJ2-1, the V gene TRBV9; TRBD2 matches at 11 bases. The CDR3 consists of 18 residues. V lost 4 bases to trimming and J lost 8 bases; unmatched junction nucleotides: 17. Looked up from germline, CDR1 is SGDLS and CDR2 is YYNGEE. The CDR3 protein is CASSPKRLAGLGGDEQFF. CDR3 DNA sequence: TGTGCCAGCAGCCCAAAACGACTAGCGGGGTTAGGTGGAGATGAGCAGTTCTTC.

This clonotype occurred many times. The chain combines TRBV4-2 with TRBJ2-5; 7 bases are shared with TRBD2. With 1 base clipped from V and 5 bases from J, the junction kept 13 bases outside the gene matches. CDR3 length equals 17 residues. Germline CDR1 LGHNA, CDR2 YNFKEQ. The CDR3 DNA follows: TGTGCCAGCAGCCAAGGGAATGGCGGGGGATGGATGGAGACCCAGTACTTC. Its protein product is CASSQGNGGGWMETQYF.

This clonotype has at least ten counts. The rearrangement links TRBV6-2 or TRBV6-3 to TRBJ2-1, with D perhaps matching TRBD1 or TRBD2 (5 bases each). The CDR3 runs 14 residues. V lost 6 bases to trimming and J lost 7 bases, with 16 bases between them. CDR1 is MNHEY, CDR2 SVGEGT, per germline. The CDR3 is CASSRDPSSNEQFF. As DNA, the CDR3 is TGTGCCAGCAGCAGGGACCCCTCTTCGAATGAGCAGTTCTTC.

This clonotype showed up many times. The J gene is TRBJ1-1, the V gene TRBV4-3, with D hard to call. The CDR3 is 17 residues long. In germline, CDR1 is LGHNA, CDR2 YSLEER. V was shortened by 0 bases and J by 5 bases, with 19 bases between the two germline ends. The CDR3 region has the DNA TGCGCCAGCAGCCAAGACATGGCCGACCGTGGAAGTACTGAAGCTTTCTTT. It codes for CASSQDMADRGSTEAFF.

This chain uses TRBV4-2 with TRBJ2-7; weak D call: TRBD2 (7 bases). CDR1 LGHNA and CDR2 YNFKEQ come from the germline V gene. This CDR3 has 16 amino acids. Trimming took off 4 bases at V and 5 bases at J, with 21 bases between the two ends. CDR3 sequence reads: CASSPAVGGLVNEQYF. The CDR3 DNA is TGTGCCAGCAGCCCCGCGGTGGGGGGGCTTGTTAACGAGCAGTACTTC.

This clonotype was detected ten times or more. The genes are TRBV4-2 and TRBJ2-5; TRBD2 matches 10 bases. J was trimmed by 6 bases and V by 1 base; bases with no gene match: 8. The length of the CDR3 is 16 residues. Germline CDR1 and CDR2: LGHNA and YNFKEQ. CDR3 loop: CASSQGLASGGQTQYF. Written as DNA, the CDR3 is TGTGCCAGCAGCCAAGGATTGGCTAGCGGGGGTCAGACCCAGTACTTC.

The chain links TRBV5-4 to TRBJ1-2, with D maybe TRBD1 (6 bases). V was clipped by 3 bases and J by 3 bases, with 21 bases between them. CDR3 length: 17 amino acids. Germline lookup yields CDR1 SGHNT and CDR2 YYREEE (reference sequence). This CDR3 is CASSSVTGIGRDYGYTF. The CDR3 nucleotides are TGTGCCAGCAGCTCCGTCACAGGGATAGGTCGTGACTATGGCTACACCTTC.

The V gene is TRBV28, the J gene TRBJ1-2; TRBD1 agrees at 11 bases. V gave up 5 bases and J gave up 2 bases; unmatched junction bases: 4. Germline V lookup: CDR1 MDHEN, CDR2 SYDVKM. This CDR3 is built from 15 residues. CDR3 in amino acids: CASSGTGGINYGYTF. The CDR3 DNA follows: TGTGCCAGCAGTGGGACAGGGGGTATAAACTATGGCTACACCTTC.

The V call is TRBV5-5, the J call TRBJ1-1, with 8 nucleotides matching TRBD1. The CDR3 length is 16 residues. V shed 0 bases and J 0 bases; nucleotides not matched to a gene: 4. The germline CDR1 and CDR2 sequences are SGHKS and YYEKEE (reference sequence). CDR3 sequence (DNA): TGTGCCAGCAGCTTGGGATGGACAGGGATGAACACTGAAGCTTTCTTT. This translates into CASSLGWTGMNTEAFF.

The chain uses TRBV10-3 and TRBJ2-5; 13 nucleotides line up with TRBD2. V lost 10 bases, J lost 1 base, and 6 bases stayed unmatched. Germline CDR1 is ENHRY and CDR2 is SYGVKD. The CDR3 extends over 15 amino acids. CDR3 sequence reads: CATERTSGGQETQYF. The CDR3 DNA reads as TGTGCCACCGAAAGGACTAGCGGGGGCCAAGAGACCCAGTACTTC.

In this sample, this clonotype turned up many times. The chain uses TRBV14 and TRBJ2-7; D is unclear. Trimming removed 0 bases at V and 2 bases at J, with 8 bases between. The CDR3 is made up of 14 amino acids. The germline gives CDR1 SGHDN, CDR2 FVKESK. The CDR3 nucleotides are TGTGCCAGCAGCCAAGATGCAGGCCCCTACGAGCAGTACTTC. It codes for CASSQDAGPYEQYF.

The gene calls are TRBV5-1 and TRBJ2-1; 11 bases agree with TRBD1. J gave up 2 bases and V 4 bases, and 11 bases lay outside the gene matches. This CDR3 spans 18 amino acids. CDR1 is SGHRS and CDR2 is YFSETQ in the germline V gene. DNA of the CDR3: TGCGCCAGCAGCGTTAGAGGACAGGGGGCCGGCGCCTACAATGAGCAGTTCTTC. Translating gives CASSVRGQGAGAYNEQFF.

This clonotype was recorded a few times. The chain's CDR3 is CASTGQNFYEQYF. CDR3 DNA: TGTGCCAGCACAGGGCAGAATTTCTACGAGCAGTACTTC. The chain uses TRBV12-3 or TRBV12-4 and TRBJ2-7; TRBD1 is a possible D gene (5 bases). The CDR3 is 13 amino acids. Trimming stripped 7 bases from V and 3 bases from J, with 13 bases between.

This clonotype occurred many times. The genes are TRBV6-2 or TRBV6-3 and TRBJ1-2; tentatively, D is TRBD1 (5 bases). Germline V gene sequence: CDR1 MNHEY, CDR2 SVGEGT. CDR3 size: 15 residues. V dropped 2 bases and J dropped 3 bases, with 13 bases sitting between them. The CDR3 protein is CASSYQGRLDYGYTF. The CDR3 region has the DNA TGTGCCAGCAGTTACCAGGGACGGTTGGACTATGGCTACACCTTC.

This clonotype was observed a handful of times. This rearrangement joins TRBV5-1 to TRBJ1-6; a weak D match, TRBD1 (5 bases). The CDR3 runs to 15 residues. Per the germline V gene, CDR1 is SGHRS and CDR2 is YFSETQ. Trimming pared 0 bases from V and 8 bases from J, leaving 12 bases between. Here the CDR3 DNA reads TGCGCCAGCAGCTTGGAGCAGGGAGGGGATTCACCCCTCCACTTT. Translation gives CASSLEQGGDSPLHF.

This clonotype has more than one count but fewer than ten. The chain joins TRBV6-5 to TRBJ1-1; D is perhaps TRBD1 (6 bases). Germline CDR1 MNHEY, CDR2 SVGAGI. Trimming shortened V by 5 bases and J by 5 bases, and 15 bases separated the two germline ends. The CDR3 length is 14 residues. CDR3 sequence reads: CASSSPRGYTEAFF. The CDR3 bases are TGTGCCAGCAGTAGCCCTAGGGGGTATACTGAAGCTTTCTTT.